What follows are 27 T cell receptor beta chains derived from one specimen sequenced in a study of blood T cell repertoires in COVID-19. TCRdb keeps only in-frame clones here, not all; method: immunoSEQ multiplex PCR. The sample carries 100,000 to 120,000 clones, less than 85% recorded once. Sequencing was performed on peripheral blood. Receptors originate from a human donor in a cohort sampled during active COVID-19.

The chain uses TRBV7-2 and TRBJ2-1; TRBD1 matches 7 bases. Germline assignment: CDR1 SGHTA and CDR2 FQGNSA. Unmatched junction bases numbered 11, after V lost 5 bases and J lost 4 bases. There are 16 residues in the CDR3. CDR3: CASSRTGGTEYNEQFF. CDR3 nucleotides: TGTGCCAGCAGCAGAACCGGTGGGACAGAGTACAATGAGCAGTTCTTC.

This clone was counted only a few times. The rearrangement links TRBV3-1 (or the pseudogene TRBV3-2) to TRBJ2-3, with D perhaps TRBD2 (6 bases). The CDR3 loop spans 15 amino acids. CDR1 and CDR2 (germline): LGHDT, YNNKEL (reference sequence). Trimming stripped 4 bases from V and 2 bases from J, with 13 bases between. DNA for the CDR3: TGTGCCAGCAGCCTGACTAGTCCCCTCACAGATACGCAGTATTTT. Residues: CASSLTSPLTDTQYF.

The chain joins TRBV20-1 to TRBJ2-3, with 11 bases lining up with TRBD2. Losses at the gene ends were 3 bases for V and 1 base for J; bases not matched to a gene: 6. The CDR3 is made up of 16 amino acids. CDR1 and CDR2 from the germline V gene are DFQATT and SNEGSKA (reference sequence). The CDR3 sequence: CSASVAGGPGTDTQYF. CDR3 coding DNA: TGCAGTGCTAGTGTAGCGGGGGGGCCCGGCACAGATACGCAGTATTTT.

The chain is built from TRBV5-3 and TRBJ1-3, with a weak D call TRBD1 (6 bases). TRBV5-3 is reported as an ORF; its role is uncertain. CDR3 size: 20 residues. V lost 0 bases and J lost 1, with 23 bases in between. The CDR3 is CARSLAPTPLRGPSGNTIYF. CDR3 bases: TGTGCCAGAAGCTTGGCACCAACTCCCCTCAGGGGTCCTTCTGGAAACACCATATATTTT.

CDR3 region: CASSFSVNTGELFF. In DNA form, the CDR3 reads TGTGCCAGCAGCTTCTCGGTGAACACCGGGGAGCTGTTTTTT. V usage is TRBV11-3 and J usage is TRBJ2-2; no reliable D call. The V and J ends lost 3 bases and 1 base respectively, with 6 bases between them. CDR1 and CDR2 from the germline V gene are SGHNT and YENEEA. The CDR3 is made up of 14 amino acids.

The chain joins TRBV7-2 to TRBJ1-5, with 7 nucleotides matching TRBD1. V shed 3 bases and J 4 bases; nucleotides not matched to a gene: 3. Germline V gene lookup returns CDR1 SGHTA and CDR2 FQGNSA. CDR3 length: 14 residues. This CDR3 is CASSLGQPNQPQHF. CDR3 DNA: TGTGCCAGCAGCTTGGGACAGCCTAATCAGCCCCAGCATTTT.

The rearrangement uses TRBV11-1 and TRBJ2-1, with 8 positions matching TRBD1. Germline CDR1 SGHAT, CDR2 FQDESV (reference sequence). Trimming at V came to 4 bases and at J to 3 bases, leaving 5 bases not matched to a gene. The CDR3 contains 15 residues. The CDR3 bases are TGTGCCAGCAGCTCCGGACAGGGCTTCTACAATGAGCAGTTCTTC. The encoded protein is CASSSGQGFYNEQFF.

This chain uses TRBV5-4 with TRBJ1-2, with D hard to call. Trimming removed 1 base at V and 2 bases at J, with 12 bases between. The CDR3 is 15 residues long. The germline CDR1 and CDR2 sequences are SGHNT and YYREEE (reference sequence). The CDR3 DNA sequence: TGTGCCAGCAGCTTGTACCGGGGTTCGAACTATGGCTACACCTTC. Translating it yields CASSLYRGSNYGYTF.

J is TRBJ1-5 and V is TRBV7-2; TRBD1 matches 9 bases. Germline CDR1 SGHTA, CDR2 FQGNSA. With V trimmed by 3 bases and J by 3 bases, 9 bases remained unmatched. CDR3 length: 17 amino acids. The CDR3: CASSLRTGVTSNQPQHF. In DNA, the CDR3 is TGTGCCAGCAGCTTGCGGACAGGGGTTACGTCCAATCAGCCCCAGCATTTT. Looking up the rest from reference TRBV7-2 and TRBJ1-5 gives the full variable domain: GAGVSQSPSNKVTEKGKDVELRCDPISGHTALYWYRQSLGQGLEFLIYFQGNSAPDKSGLPSDRFSAERTGGSVSTLTIQRTQQEDSAVYLCASSLRTGVTSNQPQHFGDGTRLSIL.

The chain is built from TRBV29-1 and TRBJ1-1; 8 bases agree with TRBD1. The length of the CDR3 is 16 residues. The trim removed 7 bases at V and 0 bases at J, leaving 13 bases unmatched. Germline V gives CDR1 SQVTM, CDR2 ANQGSEA. The CDR3 bases are TGCAGCGCTGGGGGAGGGACAGGTGATATGAACACTGAAGCTTTCTTT. This sequence encodes CSAGGGTGDMNTEAFF.

The CDR3 region has the DNA TGTGCCAGCAGCCAGAAGAGTTTACAGGGAACCTACAATGAGCAGTTCTTC. As protein: CASSQKSLQGTYNEQFF. The genes are TRBV3-1 (or the pseudogene TRBV3-2) and TRBJ2-1; D possibly corresponds to TRBD1 (6 bases). This CDR3 is 17 amino acids long. Trimming took off 3 bases at V and 2 bases at J, with 17 bases between the two ends. CDR1 and CDR2 from the germline V gene are LGHDT and YNNKEL (reference sequence).

The chain joins TRBV5-5 to TRBJ2-7, with 7 positions matching TRBD2. The J segment lost 4 bases and the V segment lost 5 bases, leaving 12 bases of the junction unmatched. The CDR3 is made up of 15 amino acids. Germline V gives CDR1 SGHKS, CDR2 YYEKEE (reference sequence). The CDR3: CASSTGLSIIYEQYF. The CDR3 region has the DNA TGTGCCAGCAGTACGGGACTAAGCATAATTTACGAGCAGTACTTC.

CDR3 in DNA: TGTGCCAGCGGCGGGGGGACAGTGCAAGAGACCCAGTACTTC. Protein: CASGGGTVQETQYF. The chain recombines TRBV6-6 with TRBJ2-5; tentative D call: TRBD2 (8 bases). The CDR3 consists of 14 residues. The V gene's germline CDR1 is MNHNY and CDR2 SVGAGI (reference sequence). Deletions cut 8 bases from V and 2 bases from J, with 15 bases between.

The chain links TRBV30 to TRBJ2-2, with 9 bases matching TRBD2. The CDR3 length is 15 residues. The ends lost 7 bases at V and 6 bases at J; junction bases unmatched: 12. Germline CDR1 GTSNPN, CDR2 SVGIG (reference sequence). This chain's CDR3 is CALSRGGGAPGELFF. DNA of the CDR3: TGTGCCTTGTCCCGGGGCGGGGGGGCCCCCGGGGAGCTGTTTTTT.

This chain joins TRBV5-1 and TRBJ1-6, with TRBD1 matching 7 bases. The germline V gene has CDR1 SGHRS and CDR2 YFSETQ. Unmatched junction bases numbered 6, after V lost 7 bases and J lost 8 bases. The CDR3 is made up of 13 amino acids. The DNA of the CDR3 is TGCGCCAGCCGGGACAGAAGAGATTCACCCCTCCACTTT. Amino acids: CASRDRRDSPLHF.

This chain connects TRBV3-1 (or the pseudogene TRBV3-2) to TRBJ2-7; 12 nucleotides line up with TRBD2. Germline CDR1 and CDR2: LGHDT and YNNKEL (reference sequence). The CDR3 covers 15 residues. V shed 5 bases, J shed 1 base, and the junction held 3 bases outside the gene matches. CDR3 DNA: TGTGCCAGCAGCGCGACTAGCGGGGGATCCTACGAGCAGTACTTC. It yields the protein CASSATSGGSYEQYF.

The CDR3 sequence: CASSPQGNTEAFF. The CDR3 nucleotides read TGCGCCAGCAGCCCGCAGGGGAACACTGAAGCTTTCTTT. V gene TRBV5-1 combines with J gene TRBJ1-1; D perhaps matches TRBD1 (5 bases). Germline CDR1 and CDR2: SGHRS and YFSETQ. CDR3 size: 13 residues. The V end lost 4 bases, the J end lost 1 base, and 8 bases lay between the germline ends. The variable domain in full, with the rest retrieved from reference TRBV5-1 and TRBJ1-1, is KAGVTQTPRYLIKTRGQQVTLSCSPISGHRSVSWYQQTPGQGLQFLFEYFSETQRNKGNFPGRFSGRQFSNSRSEMNVSTLELGDSALYLCASSPQGNTEAFFGQGTRLTVV.

J is TRBJ2-3 and V is TRBV24-1, with 12 bases that match TRBD2. There are 16 residues in the CDR3. Germline V gene sequence: CDR1 KGHDR, CDR2 SFDVKD. The trim removed 5 bases at V and 2 bases at J, leaving 4 bases unmatched. The CDR3 DNA reads as TGTGCCACCAGTGGCGGACTAGCGGGGAACACAGATACGCAGTATTTT. Translated: CATSGGLAGNTDTQYF.

The chain couples TRBV5-4 to TRBJ1-2, with 12 nucleotides matching TRBD1. V lost 3 bases, J lost 4 bases, and 13 bases stayed unmatched. The germline gives CDR1 SGHNT, CDR2 YYREEE (reference sequence). This CDR3 is built from 18 residues. The DNA of the CDR3 is TGTGCCAGCAGCTCAGGAGGGACAGGGGGCGCCGGTGGCTATGGCTACACCTTC. It encodes CASSSGGTGGAGGYGYTF.

The CDR3 coding sequence is TGTGCCGCCAGGGGGCCCGGTTACAATCAGCCCCAGCATTTT. Protein product: CAARGPGYNQPQHF. This chain joins TRBV6-5 and TRBJ1-5, with TRBD1 matching over 8 bases. CDR1 is MNHEY and CDR2 is SVGAGI in the germline V gene. V trimming: 11 bases; J trimming: 3 bases; junction bases outside the gene matches: 9. The CDR3 contains 14 residues.

The chain uses TRBV12-3 or TRBV12-4 and TRBJ2-3; D is ambiguous. CDR3 size: 12 residues. V was trimmed by 5 bases and J by 0 bases, leaving 3 bases between them. The CDR3 is CASSVSTDTQYF. The CDR3 DNA sequence: TGTGCCAGCAGTGTAAGCACAGATACGCAGTATTTT.

The genes are TRBV6-5 and TRBJ2-1; perhaps TRBD2 as D (6 bases). V was trimmed by 6 bases and J by 0 bases, leaving 12 bases between them. The CDR3 is made up of 15 amino acids. Germline CDR1 MNHEY, CDR2 SVGAGI. The CDR3 DNA reads TGTGCCAGCAGGGGCGGGGCGAGCTCCTACAATGAGCAGTTCTTC. Translated, it gives CASRGGASSYNEQFF.

This clone appeared once. The chain links TRBV28 to TRBJ2-1; 16 bases match TRBD2. The CDR3 consists of 22 residues. V dropped 4 bases and J dropped 6; count of bases not matched to a gene: 21. CDR1 is MDHEN and CDR2 is SYDVKM in the germline V gene. CDR3 in amino acids: CASSSRYLGTSGGAFGGNEQFF. In DNA, the CDR3 is TGTGCCAGCAGTTCAAGATATTTGGGGACTAGCGGGGGGGCTTTCGGTGGCAATGAGCAGTTCTTC.

This chain joins TRBV3-1 (or the pseudogene TRBV3-2) and TRBJ2-1, with 13 positions matching TRBD2. The CDR3 is 13 residues long. Unmatched junction bases numbered 5, after V lost 9 bases and J lost 9 bases. Germline-derived CDR1 and CDR2 are LGHDT and YNNKEL (reference sequence). The CDR3, as DNA: TGTGCCAGTTCACTAGCGGGGGGGCGTGAGCAGTTCTTC. The encoded protein is CASSLAGGREQFF.

In this sample, this clone turned up once. This sequence joins TRBV15 and TRBJ1-1; D is unclear. Germline loops: CDR1 LNHNV, CDR2 YYDKDF (reference sequence). This CDR3 has 14 amino acids. Trimming shortened V by 8 bases and J by 2 bases, and 15 bases separated the two germline ends. CDR3 DNA sequence: TGTGCCACCCAGCTACGGGGTGTAAACACTGAAGCTTTCTTT. It codes for CATQLRGVNTEAFF.

The V gene is TRBV29-1, the J gene TRBJ1-2; D not resolved. V was shortened by 1 base and J by 4 bases, with 7 bases between the two germline ends. Germline V lookup: CDR1 SQVTM, CDR2 ANQGSEA. This CDR3 spans 12 amino acids. CDR3 coding DNA: TGCAGCGTTGAAGCAGGCCGCTATGGCTACACCTTC. This codes for CSVEAGRYGYTF.

This rearrangement joins TRBV12-3 or TRBV12-4 to TRBJ1-6; D might be TRBD1 (6 bases). Between the trimmed V and J ends, which lost 4 bases and 9 bases, there was a span of 10 bases. The CDR3 is 13 residues long. CDR3 sequence (DNA): TGTGCCAGCAGTTCCGTACAGGGTTCACCCCTCCACTTT. Its translation: CASSSVQGSPLHF.